This is a list of T cell receptor beta chains from one sample in a study of monozygotic twins with inflammatory bowel disease. TCRdb reprocessed the 5' RACE reads and keeps a single row for each CDR3 protein, giving no DNA. This sample's table reports 300,000 to 450,000 distinct CDR3 sequences. Input material: blood. All receptors derive from a human donor with ulcerative colitis or Crohn's disease, or a healthy co-twin of an affected twin (not recorded which). CDR3s include the opening cysteine and the closing phenylalanine or tryptophan. The order of the fields is CDR3 length, V gene, J gene, CDR3 protein.

len: 11
v_gene: TRBV29-1
j_gene: TRBJ2-2
CDR3aa: CSARNTGELFF

len: 15
v_gene: TRBV24-1
j_gene: TRBJ2-2
CDR3aa: CVTSDSGTVTGELFF

len: 16
v_gene: TRBV5-1
j_gene: TRBJ2-1
CDR3aa: CASSLVQGSSYNEQFF

len: 12
v_gene: TRBV20-1
j_gene: TRBJ2-4
CDR3aa: CSARGTRDMQYF

len: 14
v_gene: TRBV4-2
j_gene: TRBJ2-2
CDR3aa: CASSQDHGAGELFF

len: 18
v_gene: TRBV5-1
j_gene: TRBJ1-6
CDR3aa: CASSIADSGSSYNSPLHF

len: 16
v_gene: TRBV6-5
j_gene: TRBJ1-2
CDR3aa: CASSSGQGALSYGYTF

len: 15
v_gene: TRBV9
j_gene: TRBJ2-3
CDR3aa: CASSVEAGAPDTQYF

len: 16
v_gene: TRBV4-1
j_gene: TRBJ2-3
CDR3aa: CASSQRTSGGQGTQYF

len: 15
v_gene: TRBV7-9
j_gene: TRBJ2-3
CDR3aa: CASSSTRGDTDTQYF

len: 12
v_gene: TRBV7-2
j_gene: TRBJ2-5
CDR3aa: CASSSGLASQYF

len: 16
v_gene: TRBV7-8
j_gene: TRBJ1-5
CDR3aa: CASSLAGRDRGEPQHF

len: 14
v_gene: TRBV7-2
j_gene: TRBJ2-5
CDR3aa: CASSRSTGEETQYF

len: 16
v_gene: TRBV12-3/TRBV12-4
j_gene: TRBJ2-7
CDR3aa: CASSSYSQGAPGEQYF

len: 14
v_gene: TRBV5-4
j_gene: TRBJ1-4
CDR3aa: CASSSDRRNEKLFF

len: 16
v_gene: TRBV7-2
j_gene: TRBJ2-3
CDR3aa: CASSLDENLGADTQYF

len: 12
v_gene: TRBV29-1
j_gene: TRBJ2-1
CDR3aa: CSVAGIYNEQFF